This record concerns one T cell receptor beta chain sequence. No antigen is known for it. Per-base qualities were not stored, and no clone one base away is much larger. From cysteine to phenylalanine, the CDR3 is 13 amino acids long. The DNA shown is the 39-base CDR3, in frame from base 1. Based on the germline V gene (reference sequence), the CDR1 and CDR2 sequences are LNHDA and SQIVND. Cut back by 5 bases and 13 bases, the V and J ends lie 15 bases apart. Library preparation used the immunoSEQ multiplex PCR assay. The clones in this table, taken by TCRdb from immuneACCESS, are in-frame only. Not every clone is retained; where verified, under half of the shortfall comes from an unresolved V gene, and the cause of the rest is unknown. The sample includes roughly 98,000 clones, with over 80% observed a single time. The ten largest clones add up to just over 14% of the sample. The data were obtained in a study of radiotherapy plus CTLA-4 blockade in lung cancer (dated by TCRdb to the late 2010s). Broadly, across the study: Objective responses were observed in approximately 17% of enrolled patients, and disease control was achieved in around 30%.

Beyond this particular receptor, the publication reports: After treatment with radiotherapy and ipilimumab, TCR clones that originated in tumors expanded in peripheral blood. Increased serum interferon-beta after radiation, together with early dynamic changes in blood T cell clones, were reported to be the strongest predictors of response.

The study evaluated CTLA-4 blockade (ipilimumab) given together with focal radiation therapy in patients who had chemo-refractory metastatic non-small-cell lung cancer. This sample comprised peripheral blood, obtained from a patient treated with radiotherapy plus ipilimumab. This TCR derives from a human donor with non-small cell lung cancer that progressed on radiotherapy plus ipilimumab. The rearrangement joined TRBV19 to TRBJ1-6; TRBD1 is perhaps the D gene, given 6 matching bases. The CDR3 protein is CASSASPGAPLHF. DNA sequence: TGTGCCAGTAGTGCCTCCCCGGGGGCTCCCCTCCACTTT.